The next 21 T cell receptor beta chains were all read from a single sample in a study of cytomegalovirus exposure and HLA in healthy donors. It was with 60 Vbeta and 13 Jbeta primers that the PCR ran. The assay was immunoSEQ multiplex PCR, and TCRdb's table has in-frame clones only and misses some. The sample has 160,000 or so clones; 70% to 75% are singletons. Material for sequencing was PBMCs. The receptor set was obtained from a young man in good health and CMV-seropositive.

The chain combines TRBV4-1 with TRBJ2-3; 10 bases are shared with TRBD2. There are 17 residues in the CDR3. V was pared by 2 bases and J by 6 bases, with 11 bases of the junction left unmatched. Germline assignment: CDR1 MGHRA and CDR2 YSYEKL. The CDR3, as DNA: TGCGCCAGCAGCCAACCCCTTAGCAGCGGGGGGGCGGATACGCAGTATTTT. Amino acid sequence: CASSQPLSSGGADTQYF.

The V gene is TRBV29-1, the J gene TRBJ1-2; D is possibly TRBD1 (5 bases). The CDR3 totals 16 residues. Trimming removed 0 bases at V and 4 bases at J, with 18 bases between. Germline CDR1 and CDR2: SQVTM and ANQGSEA. As DNA, the CDR3 is TGCAGCGTTGAAGATCGGAGTTGGAAAGACAGCTATGGCTACACCTTC. It encodes CSVEDRSWKDSYGYTF.

The chain joins TRBV4-1 to TRBJ1-6; TRBD1 might be the D (5 bases). The CDR3 has 16 residues. The germline gives CDR1 MGHRA, CDR2 YSYEKL. The V end lost 0 bases, the J end lost 6 bases, and 12 bases lay between the germline ends. In nucleotides, the CDR3 is TGCGCCAGCAGCCAAGACGTAGGGGTCTCTAATTCACCCCTCCACTTT. This encodes CASSQDVGVSNSPLHF.

J is TRBJ2-1 and V is TRBV4-1, with a possible D match to TRBD2 (6 bases). Germline CDR1 and CDR2: MGHRA and YSYEKL. Between the trimmed V and J ends, which lost 1 base and 2 bases, there was a span of 27 bases. The CDR3 is 21 residues long. The CDR3 spells CASSQVGGAPPAYITYNEQFF. CDR3 in DNA: TGCGCCAGCAGCCAAGTGGGGGGAGCGCCTCCAGCCTACATAACCTACAATGAGCAGTTCTTC.

V and J are TRBV27 and TRBJ1-2; TRBD1 agrees at 7 bases. Germline V gene sequence: CDR1 MNHEY, CDR2 SMNVEV (reference sequence). The CDR3 consists of 16 residues. J was trimmed by 1 base and V by 3 bases; bases with no gene match: 8. The CDR3 is CASSLGQHTFNYGYTF. The CDR3 DNA sequence: TGTGCCAGCAGTTTGGGACAGCACACCTTTAACTATGGCTACACCTTC.

The rearrangement uses TRBV9 and TRBJ2-3; TRBD2 might be the D (7 bases). V shed 4 bases and J shed 3 bases, with 18 bases lying between them. The CDR3 is 16 residues long. Per the germline V gene, CDR1 is SGDLS and CDR2 is YYNGEE. The CDR3 region is CASSSPGGGVTDTQYF. The CDR3 DNA is TGTGCCAGCAGCTCCCCGGGGGGCGGGGTGACAGATACGCAGTATTTT.

The chain joins TRBV10-3 to TRBJ2-7; the match to TRBD1 covers 10 bases. The V gene end was trimmed by 8 bases and the J gene end by 1 base; junction bases not matched to a gene: 2. CDR3 length: 13 residues. Germline V gene lookup returns CDR1 ENHRY and CDR2 SYGVKD. The CDR3 coding sequence is TGTGCCATCTCGGACAGGGGGTCCTACGAGCAGTACGTC. Its translation: CAISDRGSYEQYV.

This clone has a handful of counts. J is TRBJ2-5 and V is TRBV28, with D maybe TRBD2 (5 bases). The V gene lost 8 bases and the J gene lost 4 bases, with 17 bases spanning the gap. Germline V gene data show CDR1 as MDHEN and CDR2 as SYDVKM. The CDR3 extends over 14 amino acids. In DNA, the CDR3 is TGTGCCAGCCTAGAGGGATCCAGCGGAGAGACCCAGTACTTC. Translating it yields CASLEGSSGETQYF.

This clone was detected a few times. V gene TRBV28 combines with J gene TRBJ1-4; 8 nucleotides agree with TRBD1. J lost 15 bases, V lost 2 bases, and 8 bases had no gene match. The germline CDR1 and CDR2 sequences are MDHEN and SYDVKM. The CDR3 contains 13 residues. The CDR3 sequence: CASSLPDRGKMFF. The CDR3 DNA is TGTGCCAGCAGTTTACCCGACAGGGGTAAAATGTTTTTT.

The gene calls are TRBV28 and TRBJ1-2, with TRBD1 as a possible D gene (6 bases). Trimming removed 6 bases from V and 4 bases from J, with 9 bases in between. The germline CDR1 and CDR2 sequences are MDHEN and SYDVKM. The CDR3 has 12 residues. CDR3 amino acids: CASSRGSYGYTF. CDR3 bases: TGTGCCAGCAGCAGGGGCAGCTATGGCTACACCTTC.

This chain uses TRBV7-8 with TRBJ1-1, with 10 bases aligning to TRBD1. From germline, CDR1 is SGHVS and CDR2 FQNEAQ. The V and J ends lost 5 bases and 8 bases, in that order; junction bases with no gene match: 8. The CDR3 is 14 residues long. The chain's CDR3 is CASSRLGQGMEAFF. Written as DNA, the CDR3 is TGTGCCAGCAGCCGATTGGGACAGGGGATGGAAGCTTTCTTT.

The V and J genes are TRBV7-2 and TRBJ1-1; 9 bases align to TRBD1. Germline V gene data show CDR1 as SGHTA and CDR2 as FQGNSA. This CDR3 has 13 residues. V shed 4 bases and J 11 bases; nucleotides not matched to a gene: 8. The CDR3 sequence is CASSSKQGARAFF. CDR3 in DNA: TGTGCCAGCAGCTCTAAACAGGGGGCCAGGGCTTTCTTT.

The rearrangement joins TRBV11-2 to TRBJ1-6; no clear D gene. Germline CDR1 and CDR2: SGHAT and FQNNGV. V was shortened by 1 base and J by 7 bases, with 8 bases between the two germline ends. CDR3 length: 14 residues. The CDR3 DNA is TGTGCCAGCAGCTTAGGAGGCCGCAATTCACCCCTCCACTTT. This sequence encodes CASSLGGRNSPLHF.

The chain links TRBV4-2 to TRBJ1-1; tentatively, D is TRBD1 (5 bases). Germline V gene sequence: CDR1 LGHNA, CDR2 YNFKEQ. V was trimmed by 0 bases and J by 1 base, leaving 9 bases between them. The length of the CDR3 is 15 residues. The CDR3 loop is CASSQDHGGNTEAFF. The CDR3 coding sequence is TGTGCCAGCAGCCAAGACCACGGGGGGAACACTGAAGCTTTCTTT.

J is TRBJ1-2 and V is TRBV5-1; D is perhaps TRBD1 (5 bases). The CDR3 has 15 residues. Looked up from germline, CDR1 is SGHRS and CDR2 is YFSETQ. V lost 1 base and J lost 6, with 16 bases in between. The CDR3 bases are TGCGCCAGCAGCTTGACAGGCCCGGCCTCGGATGGCTACACCTTC. Encoded protein: CASSLTGPASDGYTF. The full variable domain, completed using reference TRBV5-1 and TRBJ1-2, is KAGVTQTPRYLIKTRGQQVTLSCSPISGHRSVSWYQQTPGQGLQFLFEYFSETQRNKGNFPGRFSGRQFSNSRSEMNVSTLELGDSALYLCASSLTGPASDGYTFGSGTRLTVV.

The gene calls are TRBV18 and TRBJ1-1; tentatively, D is TRBD1 (6 bases). Germline V lookup: CDR1 KGHSH, CDR2 LQKENI. V lost 4 bases to trimming and J lost 7 bases, with 10 bases between them. The CDR3 sequence is 12 residues long. DNA for the CDR3: TGTGCCAGCTCACGTTCGGACAGTGAAGCTTTCTTT. Its protein is CASSRSDSEAFF.

In this sample, this clone turned up many times. This chain uses TRBV2 with TRBJ1-5; tentatively, D is TRBD1 (6 bases). The CDR3 runs 20 residues. Trimming cost V 2 bases and J 0 bases, with 23 bases left between them. CDR1 is SNHLY, CDR2 FYNNEI, per germline. This chain's CDR3 is CASSENAGTTKLYSNQPQHF. In nucleotides, the CDR3 is TGTGCCAGCAGTGAAAATGCCGGGACAACCAAACTCTATAGCAATCAGCCCCAGCATTTT.

This chain connects TRBV6-6 to TRBJ1-2; D is possibly TRBD1 (5 bases). Germline CDR1 MNHNY, CDR2 SVGAGI (reference sequence). The CDR3 has 13 residues. V lost 6 bases to trimming and J lost 4 bases, with 12 bases between them. The CDR3 spells CASSSDSFYGYTF. CDR3 nucleotide sequence: TGTGCCAGCAGCTCCGACAGCTTCTATGGCTACACCTTC.

The gene calls are TRBV27 and TRBJ2-7, with a weak D call TRBD1 (6 bases). This CDR3 is 14 amino acids long. V was pared by 3 bases and J by 2 bases, with 11 bases between. The germline V gene encodes CDR1 MNHEY and CDR2 SMNVEV (reference sequence). CDR3 protein: CASSLSQGPYEQYV. In DNA, the CDR3 is TGTGCCAGCAGTTTGAGTCAGGGGCCCTACGAGCAGTACGTC.

The genes are TRBV7-8 and TRBJ2-5; no reliable D call. The CDR3 extends over 14 amino acids. V was pared by 1 base and J by 2 bases, with 8 bases between. Germline values: CDR1 SGHVS, CDR2 FQNEAQ. The CDR3 DNA is TGTGCCAGCAGCTTAGTTCTTAGACAAGAGACCCAGTACTTC. Residues: CASSLVLRQETQYF.

The sample holds many counts of this clone. The chain employs TRBV4-2 and TRBJ2-6; the match to TRBD1 covers 8 bases. The J segment lost 0 bases and the V segment lost 1 base, leaving 8 bases of the junction unmatched. This CDR3 comprises 19 residues. The germline V gene has CDR1 LGHNA and CDR2 YNFKEQ. The CDR3 here is CASSQGEGQESSGANVLTF. The CDR3 DNA is TGTGCCAGCAGCCAAGGTGAGGGACAGGAGAGCTCTGGGGCCAACGTCCTGACTTTC.